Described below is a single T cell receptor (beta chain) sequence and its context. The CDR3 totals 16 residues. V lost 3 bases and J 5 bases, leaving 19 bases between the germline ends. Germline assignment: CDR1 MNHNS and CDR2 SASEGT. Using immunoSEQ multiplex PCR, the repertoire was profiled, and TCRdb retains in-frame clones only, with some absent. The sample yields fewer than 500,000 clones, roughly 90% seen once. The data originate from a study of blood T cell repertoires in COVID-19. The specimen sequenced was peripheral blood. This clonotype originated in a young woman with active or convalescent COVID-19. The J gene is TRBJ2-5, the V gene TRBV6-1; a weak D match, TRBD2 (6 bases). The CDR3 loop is CASSDPGGLVLETQYF. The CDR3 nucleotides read TGTGCCAGCAGTGATCCCGGAGGGTTGGTGTTGGAGACCCAGTACTTC.